The 29 T cell receptor beta chains reported below all come from one sample, sequenced in a study of Graves' ophthalmopathy and Graves' hyperthyroidism. Transcripts of RNA were the source for amplifying TCR beta CDR3 regions. An opening RT-PCR round employed HTBI primers and preceded a second-round multiplex PCR. TCRdb re-analysed the multiplex PCR reads in MiXCR, keeping a single row per CDR3 protein. This table holds some 350,000 distinct CDR3 sequences, about 18% found once. The sequenced sample consisted of peripheral blood. Receptors were obtained from an adult woman with stable Graves' hyperthyroidism.

The V gene is TRBV5-1, the J gene TRBJ2-6; 8 bases agree with TRBD1. Germline CDR1 SGHRS, CDR2 YFSETQ. The CDR3 length is 17 residues. V was clipped by 3 bases and J by 4 bases; unmatched bases: 9. The CDR3 protein is CASSSYRDRWGANVLTF. CDR3 DNA: TGCGCCAGCAGCTCTTATCGGGACAGGTGGGGGGCCAACGTCCTGACTTTC.

The V and J genes are TRBV20-1 and TRBJ1-1; 7 bases match TRBD1. This CDR3 is 16 amino acids long. The germline V gene has CDR1 DFQATT and CDR2 SNEGSKA (reference sequence). V lost 6 bases and J lost 4; bases outside the gene matches: 17. CDR3 bases: TGCAGTGCCATCCGGGACAGCGGCCCCCTTCCCACTGAAGCTTTCTTT. Its protein product is CSAIRDSGPLPTEAFF.

The chain employs TRBV19 and TRBJ2-2, with 9 bases that match TRBD1. J gave up 6 bases and V 5 bases, and 7 bases lay outside the gene matches. The CDR3 is made up of 15 amino acids. Germline V CDR1 and CDR2: LNHDA, SQIVND (reference sequence). CDR3 in amino acids: CASSPRQGGAGELFF. The CDR3 DNA is TGTGCCAGTAGTCCCCGACAGGGGGGGGCCGGGGAGCTGTTTTTT.

This clonotype was observed at least ten times. V gene TRBV27 combines with J gene TRBJ1-2; D remains unclear. The CDR3 has 13 amino acids. V was pared by 5 bases and J by 5 bases, with 12 bases between. Germline assignment: CDR1 MNHEY and CDR2 SMNVEV (reference sequence). The CDR3 reads CASSAPLGYGYTF. In nucleotides, the CDR3 is TGTGCCAGCAGTGCCCCGTTAGGTTATGGCTACACCTTC.

At least ten counts were recorded for this clonotype. The chain recombines TRBV27 with TRBJ1-3; D not certain. Germline CDR1 reads MNHEY; CDR2 reads SMNVEV (reference sequence). Trimming pared 4 bases from V and 2 bases from J, leaving 12 bases between. CDR3 length: 15 amino acids. CDR3 sequence (DNA): TGTGCCAGCAGTTCGTCCGGGATCACTGGAAACACCATATATTTT. This encodes CASSSSGITGNTIYF.

This clonotype was seen at least ten times. This chain uses TRBV30 with TRBJ2-6, with D possibly being TRBD1 or TRBD2 (5 bases each). The CDR3 runs to 13 residues. V lost 4 bases and J 4 bases, leaving 8 bases between the germline ends. CDR1 and CDR2 (germline): GTSNPN, SVGIG (reference sequence). The CDR3 loop is CAWIGTGANVLTF. The CDR3 DNA reads TGTGCCTGGATCGGGACGGGGGCCAACGTCCTGACTTTC.

This clonotype has a count of ten or more. The V call is TRBV28, the J call TRBJ2-7; 7 bases fit TRBD1. V lost 0 bases and J lost 3; bases outside the gene matches: 2. This CDR3 spans 14 amino acids. CDR1 and CDR2 (germline): MDHEN, SYDVKM. Here the CDR3 DNA reads TGTGCCAGCAGTTTATGGCGACAGGGCTACGAGCAGTACTTC. This encodes CASSLWRQGYEQYF.

Note on this clonotype: Being one base from a much bigger clone, this may be a read error. The chain has TRBV6-5 and TRBJ2-5; 7 nucleotides match TRBD2. The CDR3 is 16 amino acids. Germline assignment: CDR1 MNHEY and CDR2 SVGAGI. This CDR3 reads CAISYKGREYWKTQYF. CDR3 DNA: TGTGCCATCAGTTATAAGGGGCGGGAGTACTGGAAGACCCAGTACTTC.

The V and J genes are TRBV20-1 and TRBJ1-6; the match to TRBD1 covers 8 bases. The CDR3 runs 15 residues. The junction had 9 bases not matched to a gene; V was cut back by 3 bases and J by 8 bases. CDR1 and CDR2 from the germline V gene are DFQATT and SNEGSKA (reference sequence). Written as DNA, the CDR3 is TGCAGTGCTAGGATCCCGGGACAGGATCATTCACCCCTCCACTTT. Residues: CSARIPGQDHSPLHF.

Many counts were recorded for this clonotype. The CDR3 DNA reads as TGTGCCACCAGTGATTTGTACCTGGGGGAGACCCAGTACTTC. Translated: CATSDLYLGETQYF. The chain recombines TRBV24-1 with TRBJ2-5; no definite D call. The CDR3 has 14 amino acids. Germline V lookup: CDR1 KGHDR, CDR2 SFDVKD. V dropped 0 bases and J dropped 5 bases, with 9 bases sitting between them.

This clonotype occurred a few times. This rearrangement joins TRBV5-1 to TRBJ2-2; 9 nucleotides agree with TRBD2. V lost 2 bases to trimming and J lost 4 bases; unmatched junction nucleotides: 3. Germline V CDR1 and CDR2: SGHRS, YFSETQ. There are 15 residues in the CDR3. CDR3 in DNA: TGCGCCAGCAGCTTCTCGACTAGCGGCACCGGGGAGCTGTTTTTT. It specifies CASSFSTSGTGELFF.

This clonotype was seen ten or more times. The chain couples TRBV6-5 to TRBJ1-5; no definite D call. V lost 5 bases and J lost 1, with 12 bases in between. CDR1 and CDR2 (germline): MNHEY, SVGAGI. The CDR3 is 15 amino acids. CDR3 coding DNA: TGTGCCAGCAGTATCTTGTGGCAGAGCAATCAGCCCCAGCATTTT. This codes for CASSILWQSNQPQHF.

This clonotype was counted many times. V gene TRBV28 combines with J gene TRBJ2-5; 7 nucleotides line up with TRBD1. This CDR3 is 13 amino acids long. Germline V gene data show CDR1 as MDHEN and CDR2 as SYDVKM. Germline trimming cut 6 bases from V and 7 bases from J; bases unmatched to any gene: 8. CDR3 amino acids: CASSPQGWVTQYF. The DNA for the CDR3 is TGTGCCAGCAGCCCACAGGGGTGGGTGACCCAGTACTTC.

Ten or more counts support this clonotype. This sequence joins TRBV20-1 and TRBJ2-5, with D unclear. Trimming cost V 0 bases and J 4 bases, with 15 bases left between them. CDR3 length: 15 amino acids. In germline, CDR1 is DFQATT, CDR2 SNEGSKA (reference sequence). This CDR3 reads CSARDPPRARETQYF. In DNA form, the CDR3 reads TGCAGTGCTAGAGATCCTCCCCGGGCTCGAGAGACCCAGTACTTC.

The sample holds many counts of this clonotype. Its ends do not fully match the called genes, so a read error is possible. The V call is TRBV12-3 or TRBV12-4, the J call TRBJ1-1, with D tentatively TRBD1 (5 bases). The CDR3 spans 12 residues. The CDR3 nucleotides read TGTGCCGCGGGGCGGGGTGGGACTGAAGCCTTCTTT. Protein: CAAGRGGTEAFF.

This clonotype has a count of ten or more. V and J are TRBV6-5 and TRBJ1-2; D possibly corresponds to TRBD1 (5 bases). The CDR3 contains 13 residues. The ends were cut back, 6 bases at V and 4 bases at J, with 12 bases in the middle. Germline V gene lookup returns CDR1 MNHEY and CDR2 SVGAGI. The CDR3 nucleotides read TGTGCCAGCAGCAGGACGGGACCCTATGGCTACACCTTC. This codes for CASSRTGPYGYTF.

In its sample, this clonotype was seen many times. The chain is built from TRBV11-2 and TRBJ2-2; the D gene is possibly TRBD1 (6 bases). The CDR3 length is 17 residues. V lost 5 bases to trimming and J lost 4 bases, with 20 bases between them. Germline lookup yields CDR1 SGHAT and CDR2 FQNNGV. CDR3 loop: CASSPSLNRVTTGELFF. Here the CDR3 DNA reads TGTGCCAGCAGCCCCAGTCTGAACAGGGTTACCACCGGGGAGCTGTTTTTT.

As regards this clonotype: At one end, the junction sequence differs from germline, possibly due to a read error. The CDR3 reads CASSYSSTSHNGQFF. DNA of the CDR3: TGTGCCAGCAGTTACTCGAGTACTAGCCACAATGGGCAGTTCTTC. The rearrangement uses TRBV6-2 or TRBV6-3 and TRBJ2-1; tentative D call: TRBD2 (6 bases). The germline V gene has CDR1 MNHEY and CDR2 SVGEGT. The CDR3 has 15 amino acids.

This chain joins TRBV6-4 and TRBJ1-2, with TRBD1 matching over 9 bases. V lost 6 bases to trimming and J lost 3 bases; unmatched junction nucleotides: 17. The CDR3 is 18 residues long. CDR1 and CDR2 (germline): MRHNA, SNTAGT. DNA of the CDR3: TGTGCCAGCAGAGACCCCCGGACAGGGGAAACCGGAGACTATGGCTACACCTTC. It specifies CASRDPRTGETGDYGYTF.

This clonotype was counted ten times or more. The chain carries TRBV18 and TRBJ2-5; D gene ambiguous. V gave up 7 bases and J gave up 2 bases, with 11 bases separating them. Germline V gene sequence: CDR1 KGHSH, CDR2 LQKENI. There are 13 residues in the CDR3. The CDR3: CASCPGEQETQYF. The CDR3 DNA sequence: TGTGCCAGCTGTCCCGGAGAACAAGAGACCCAGTACTTC.

This clonotype has a count of ten or more. The junction and the germline gene differ at one end; a read error may be behind it. The CDR3, as DNA: TGTGCTAGCAGCACCCCCGGGTTGTGGCTAGCTCACGAGCAGTACTTC. Its translation: CASSTPGLWLAHEQYF. The rearrangement joins TRBV7-7 to TRBJ2-7; TRBD2 is a possible D gene (5 bases). The CDR3 is 16 residues long. Germline CDR1 and CDR2: SSHAT and FNYEAQ (reference sequence).

This clonotype turned up a few times. CDR3 loop: CASTLAGALYEQYF. The CDR3 DNA reads as TGTGCCAGCACCCTAGCGGGGGCCCTCTACGAGCAGTACTTC. The chain uses TRBV7-2 and TRBJ2-7; the match to TRBD2 covers 10 bases. Germline-derived CDR1 and CDR2 are SGHTA and FQGNSA. The V gene end was trimmed by 7 bases and the J gene end by 3 bases; junction bases not matched to a gene: 6. The CDR3 extends over 14 amino acids.

This clonotype was found many times. The V call is TRBV6-1, the J call TRBJ2-7; D is unclear. Per germline, CDR1 MNHNS and CDR2 SASEGT. Trimming removed 4 bases from V and 4 bases from J, with 5 bases in between. This CDR3 spans 11 amino acids. CDR3: CASSGIYEQYF. For the CDR3, the DNA is TGTGCCAGCAGTGGGATTTACGAGCAGTACTTC.

This clonotype has just a few counts. A much bigger clone sits one base away, suggesting this may be a read error. The rearrangement joins TRBV28 to TRBJ2-5; 8 nucleotides agree with TRBD2. Germline V CDR1 and CDR2: MDHEN, SYDVKM. The CDR3 sequence is 14 residues long. CDR3 sequence: CASSVAGPQETKYF. The CDR3 nucleotides are TGTGCCAGCAGTGTAGCGGGACCCCAAGAGACCAAGTACTTC.

In this sample, this clonotype turned up a few times. V gene TRBV12-3 or TRBV12-4 combines with J gene TRBJ1-1; D is unresolved. This CDR3 has 14 residues. Between the trimmed V and J ends, which lost 6 bases and 1 base, there was a span of 12 bases. The CDR3 loop reads CASRRTLSNTEAFF. Written as DNA, the CDR3 is TGTGCCAGCAGAAGGACCCTCTCGAACACTGAAGCTTTCTTT.

This clonotype was seen at least ten times. The chain joins TRBV12-3 or TRBV12-4 to TRBJ2-7, with D tentatively TRBD1 or TRBD2 (5 bases each). Trimming took 9 bases from V and 2 from J, leaving 14 bases between them. This CDR3 region has 13 residues. The CDR3, as DNA: TGTGCCAGTTCTTTAGGGGAGCCCTACGAGCAGTACTTC. This sequence encodes CASSLGEPYEQYF.

In regard to this clonotype: This is likely a read error, given that the CDR3 carries no conserved phenylalanine or tryptophan at its end. It is unclear where the CDR3 begins or ends on the DNA, so no DNA is shown, and the CDR3 is as TCRdb lists it. The genes are TRBV15 and TRBJ2-6; the tabulated D call, TRBD2, remains unverified against the DNA. CDR1 and CDR2 from the germline V gene are LNHNV and YYDKDF (reference sequence). The CDR3 adds up to 16 amino acids, both ends counted. The CDR3 sequence: CATSGLAYSGANVLSI.

This chain connects TRBV20-1 to TRBJ2-7; tentative D call: TRBD2 (6 bases). Trimming removed 6 bases from V and 1 base from J, with 16 bases in between. The germline CDR1 and CDR2 sequences are DFQATT and SNEGSKA (reference sequence). CDR3 size: 14 residues. CDR3 region: CSAGHSGSSYEQYF. In nucleotides, the CDR3 is TGCAGTGCCGGCCATAGCGGAAGTTCCTACGAGCAGTACTTC.

The chain combines TRBV11-1 with TRBJ2-2; 9 bases map to TRBD1. The CDR3 runs to 17 residues. In germline, CDR1 is SGHAT, CDR2 FQDESV (reference sequence). Trimming at V came to 2 bases and at J to 4 bases, leaving 8 bases not matched to a gene. CDR3 DNA: TGTGCCAGCAGCTTATTTGAGGGGACAGGGCGCACCGGGGAGCTGTTTTTT. It encodes CASSLFEGTGRTGELFF.